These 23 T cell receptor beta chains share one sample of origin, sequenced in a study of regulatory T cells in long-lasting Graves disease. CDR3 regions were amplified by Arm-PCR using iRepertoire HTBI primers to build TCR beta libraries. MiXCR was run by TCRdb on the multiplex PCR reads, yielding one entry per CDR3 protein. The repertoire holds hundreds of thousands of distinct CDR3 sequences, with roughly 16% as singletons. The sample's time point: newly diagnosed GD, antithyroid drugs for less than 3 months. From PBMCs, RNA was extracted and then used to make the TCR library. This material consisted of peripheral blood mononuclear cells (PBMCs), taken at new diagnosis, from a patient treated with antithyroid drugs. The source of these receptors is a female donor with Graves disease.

CDR3 nucleotide sequence: TGTGCCAGCAGAGCAGCGGGGGACGGCGAGCAGTACTTC. Encoded protein: CASRAAGDGEQYF. The V call is TRBV2, the J call TRBJ2-7, with 8 nucleotides matching TRBD2. Germline CDR1 reads SNHLY; CDR2 reads FYNNEI. V lost 6 bases, J lost 6 bases, and 7 bases stayed unmatched. CDR3 length: 13 amino acids.

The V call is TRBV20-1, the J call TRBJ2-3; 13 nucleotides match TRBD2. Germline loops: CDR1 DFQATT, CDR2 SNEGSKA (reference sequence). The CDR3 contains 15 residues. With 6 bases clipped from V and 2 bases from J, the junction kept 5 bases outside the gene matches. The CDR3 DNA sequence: TGCAGTGCAAGGACTAGCGGGAGCTACACAGATACGCAGTATTTT. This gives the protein CSARTSGSYTDTQYF.

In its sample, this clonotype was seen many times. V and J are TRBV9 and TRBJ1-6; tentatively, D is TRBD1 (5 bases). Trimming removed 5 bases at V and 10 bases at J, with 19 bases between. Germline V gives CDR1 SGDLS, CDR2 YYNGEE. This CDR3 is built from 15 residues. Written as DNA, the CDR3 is TGTGCCAGCAGTGCAAGGTCGACAGTGGGGTCACCCCTCCACTTT. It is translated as CASSARSTVGSPLHF.

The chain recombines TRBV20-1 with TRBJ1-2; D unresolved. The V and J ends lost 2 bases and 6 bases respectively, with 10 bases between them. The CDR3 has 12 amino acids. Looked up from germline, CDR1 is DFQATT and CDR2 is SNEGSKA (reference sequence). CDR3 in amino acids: CSARLQVHGYTF. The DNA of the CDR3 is TGCAGTGCTAGACTCCAGGTCCATGGCTACACCTTC.

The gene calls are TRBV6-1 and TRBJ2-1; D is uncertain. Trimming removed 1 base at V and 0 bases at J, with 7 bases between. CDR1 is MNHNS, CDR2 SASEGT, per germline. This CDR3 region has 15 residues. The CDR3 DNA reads TGTGCCAGCAGTGAAGAACTTAGCTCCTACAATGAGCAGTTCTTC. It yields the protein CASSEELSSYNEQFF.

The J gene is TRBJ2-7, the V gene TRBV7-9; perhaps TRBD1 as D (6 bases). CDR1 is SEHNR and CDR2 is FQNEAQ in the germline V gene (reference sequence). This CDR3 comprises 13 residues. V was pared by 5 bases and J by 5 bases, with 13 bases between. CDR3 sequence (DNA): TGTGCCAGCAGCCCTACAGGGTGGAACGAGCAGTACTTC. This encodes CASSPTGWNEQYF.

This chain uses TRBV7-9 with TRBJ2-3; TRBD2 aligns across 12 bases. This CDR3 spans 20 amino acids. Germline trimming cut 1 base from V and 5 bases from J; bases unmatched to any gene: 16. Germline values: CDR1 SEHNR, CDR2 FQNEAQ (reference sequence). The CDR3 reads CASSLVNWLAGGNKLDTQYF. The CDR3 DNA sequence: TGTGCCAGCAGCTTAGTAAATTGGCTAGCGGGAGGGAACAAACTAGATACGCAGTATTTT.

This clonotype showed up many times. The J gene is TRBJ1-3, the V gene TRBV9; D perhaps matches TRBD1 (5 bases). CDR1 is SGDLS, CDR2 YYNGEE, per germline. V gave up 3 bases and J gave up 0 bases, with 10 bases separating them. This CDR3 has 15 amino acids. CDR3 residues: CASSARESSGNTIYF. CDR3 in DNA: TGTGCCAGCAGCGCCAGGGAGAGCTCTGGAAACACCATATATTTT. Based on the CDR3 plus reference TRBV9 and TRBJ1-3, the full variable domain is DSGVTQTPKHLITATGQRVTLRCSPRSGDLSVYWYQQSLDQGLQFLIQYYNGEERAKGNILERFSAQQFPDLHSELNLSSLELGDSALYFCASSARESSGNTIYFGEGSWLTVV.

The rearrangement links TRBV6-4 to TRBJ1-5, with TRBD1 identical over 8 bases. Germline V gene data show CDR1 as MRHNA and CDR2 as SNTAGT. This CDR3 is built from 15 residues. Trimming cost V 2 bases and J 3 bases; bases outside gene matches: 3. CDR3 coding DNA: TGTGCCAGCAGTGACAAGGGACAGGACAATCAGCCCCAGCATTTT. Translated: CASSDKGQDNQPQHF.

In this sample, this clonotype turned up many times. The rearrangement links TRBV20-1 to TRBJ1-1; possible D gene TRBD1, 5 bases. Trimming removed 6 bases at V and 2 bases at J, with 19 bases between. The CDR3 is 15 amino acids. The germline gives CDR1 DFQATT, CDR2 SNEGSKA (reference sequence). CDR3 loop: CSAVRGRVRNTEAFF. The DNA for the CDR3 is TGCAGTGCCGTGCGAGGCAGGGTAAGAAACACTGAAGCTTTCTTT.

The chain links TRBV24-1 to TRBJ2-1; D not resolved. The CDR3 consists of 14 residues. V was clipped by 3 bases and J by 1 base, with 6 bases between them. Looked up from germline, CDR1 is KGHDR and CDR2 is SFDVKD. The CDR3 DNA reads TGTGCCACCAGTGATCGCCGTTCCTACAATGAGCAGTTCTTC. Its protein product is CATSDRRSYNEQFF.

The CDR3, as DNA: TGTGCCAGCAGTTACAGACCCGAGGGCAGGGAAGTCAATCAGCCCCAGCATTTT. Encoded protein: CASSYRPEGREVNQPQHF. J is TRBJ1-5 and V is TRBV6-5, with a possible D match to TRBD1 (5 bases). The CDR3 loop spans 18 amino acids. The ends were cut back, 2 bases at V and 3 bases at J, with 20 bases in the middle. Germline CDR1 MNHEY, CDR2 SVGAGI.

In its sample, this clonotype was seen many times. CDR3 nucleotide sequence: TGCGCCAGCACCGTGACAGAGAACACTGAAGCTTTCTTT. It is translated as CASTVTENTEAFF. The chain is built from TRBV10-2 and TRBJ1-1, with D perhaps matching TRBD1 (5 bases). V lost 7 bases and J lost 1, with 10 bases in between. This CDR3 spans 13 amino acids. CDR1 WSHSY and CDR2 SAAADI come from the germline V gene.

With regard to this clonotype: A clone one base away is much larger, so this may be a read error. In nucleotides, the CDR3 is TGTGCCAGCAGCTACGCCCAGAGACGGGGATCACGCTCCTACGAGCAGTACTTC. The encoded protein is CASSYAQRRGSRSYEQYF. The chain employs TRBV11-2 and TRBJ2-7, with D perhaps TRBD2 (5 bases). This CDR3 comprises 18 residues. In germline, CDR1 is SGHAT, CDR2 FQNNGV. V lost 4 bases and J 0 bases, leaving 22 bases between the germline ends.

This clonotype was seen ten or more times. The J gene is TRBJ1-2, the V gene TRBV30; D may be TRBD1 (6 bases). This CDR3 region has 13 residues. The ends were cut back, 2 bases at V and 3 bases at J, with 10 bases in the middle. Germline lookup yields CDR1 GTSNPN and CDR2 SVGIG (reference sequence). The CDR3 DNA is TGTGCCTGGAGTTCAGGGGAGGACTATGGCTACACCTTC. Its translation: CAWSSGEDYGYTF.

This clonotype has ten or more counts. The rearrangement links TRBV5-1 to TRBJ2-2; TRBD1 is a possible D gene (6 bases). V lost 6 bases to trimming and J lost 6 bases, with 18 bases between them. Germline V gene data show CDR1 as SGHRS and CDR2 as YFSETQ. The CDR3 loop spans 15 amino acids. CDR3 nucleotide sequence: TGCGCCAGCATACTCAATCCAGGGGCCCCCGGGGAGCTGTTTTTT. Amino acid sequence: CASILNPGAPGELFF.

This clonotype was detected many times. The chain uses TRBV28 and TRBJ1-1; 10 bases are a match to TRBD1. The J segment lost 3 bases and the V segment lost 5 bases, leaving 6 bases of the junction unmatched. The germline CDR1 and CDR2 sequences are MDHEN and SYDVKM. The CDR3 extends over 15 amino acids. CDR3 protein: CASSPRDRGYTEAFF. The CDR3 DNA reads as TGTGCCAGCAGTCCCCGGGACAGGGGCTACACTGAAGCTTTCTTT.

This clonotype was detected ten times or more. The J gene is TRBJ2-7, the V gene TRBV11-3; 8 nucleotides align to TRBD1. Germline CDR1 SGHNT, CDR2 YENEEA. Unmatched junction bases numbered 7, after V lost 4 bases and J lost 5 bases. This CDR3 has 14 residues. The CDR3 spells CASSSGTGNDEQYF. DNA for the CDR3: TGTGCCAGCAGCTCCGGGACAGGTAACGACGAGCAGTACTTC.

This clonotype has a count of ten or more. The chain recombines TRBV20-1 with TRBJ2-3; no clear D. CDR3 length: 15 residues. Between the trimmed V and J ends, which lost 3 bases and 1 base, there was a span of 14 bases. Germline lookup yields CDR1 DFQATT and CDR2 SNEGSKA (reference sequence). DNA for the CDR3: TGCAGTGCTAGGGAGAGTCTGGTTCGCACAGATACGCAGTATTTT. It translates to CSARESLVRTDTQYF.

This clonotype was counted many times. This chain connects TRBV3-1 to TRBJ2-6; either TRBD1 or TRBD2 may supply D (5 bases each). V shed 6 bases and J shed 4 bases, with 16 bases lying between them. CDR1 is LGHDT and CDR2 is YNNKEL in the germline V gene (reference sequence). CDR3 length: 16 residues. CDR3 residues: CASRFSRGRGANVLTF. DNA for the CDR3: TGTGCCAGCAGGTTTTCCCGGGGACGCGGGGCCAACGTCCTGACTTTC.

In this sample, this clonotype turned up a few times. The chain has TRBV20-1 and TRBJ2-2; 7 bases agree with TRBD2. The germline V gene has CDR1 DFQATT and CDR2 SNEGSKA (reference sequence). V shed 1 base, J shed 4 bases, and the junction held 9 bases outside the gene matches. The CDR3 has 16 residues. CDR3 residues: CSARGAGRAFTGELFF. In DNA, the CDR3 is TGCAGTGCTAGAGGGGCGGGGAGGGCCTTCACCGGGGAGCTGTTTTTT.

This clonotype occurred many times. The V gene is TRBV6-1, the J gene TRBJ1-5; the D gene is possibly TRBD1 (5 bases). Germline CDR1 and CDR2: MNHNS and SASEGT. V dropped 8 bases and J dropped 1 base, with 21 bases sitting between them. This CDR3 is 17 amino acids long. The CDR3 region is CASRRSRTAGSNQPQHF. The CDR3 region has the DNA TGTGCCAGCCGTCGGTCCCGGACCGCAGGGAGCAATCAGCCCCAGCATTTT.

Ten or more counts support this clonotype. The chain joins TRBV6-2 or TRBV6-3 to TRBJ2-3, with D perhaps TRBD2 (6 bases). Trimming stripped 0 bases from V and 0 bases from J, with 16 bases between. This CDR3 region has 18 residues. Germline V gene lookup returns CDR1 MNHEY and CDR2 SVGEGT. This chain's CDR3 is CASSYSDQDYTSTDTQYF. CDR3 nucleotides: TGTGCCAGCAGTTACTCGGACCAGGACTACACTAGCACAGATACGCAGTATTTT.